This is a list of T cell receptor beta chains from one sample in a study of shared T cell receptors in the human thymus. Data came from immunoSEQ multiplex PCR; TCRdb stores just in-frame clones and leaves some out. The data contain some 760,000 clones, approximately 85% of them singletons. Another study also made use of these data, one on human thymus T cells.

Sample: thymocytes. These receptors were collected from a girl under three years old with a congenital heart defect. Both conserved end residues are part of each CDR3. A D gene is named only where the DNA matches it firmly. A row's size may be missing; if present it is once, few, many or a size class.

d_gene,abundance,v_gene,j_gene,CDR3aa,CDR3nt
TRBD1,few,TRBV9,TRBJ1-3,CASSPRTGWDRNTIYF,TGTGCCAGCAGCCCAAGGACAGGGTGGGACAGAAACACCATATATTTT
TRBD2,.,TRBV5-1,TRBJ2-3,CASSLGGLAGSTDTQYF,TGCGCCAGCAGCTTGGGGGGACTAGCGGGAAGCACAGATACGCAGTATTTT
.,.,TRBV28,TRBJ2-6,CASSLIRRQGRSGANVLTF,TGTGCCAGCAGCCTAATCCGGCGCCAGGGTAGGTCTGGGGCCAACGTCCTGACTTTC
.,.,TRBV27,TRBJ1-6,CASSFVQGRRSYNSPLHF,TGTGCCAGCAGTTTTGTTCAGGGGCGGAGATCCTATAATTCACCCCTCCACTTT
TRBD1,.,TRBV4-3,TRBJ2-3,CASSRTRQGLPTDTQYF,TGCGCCAGCAGCCGTACACGACAGGGGCTACCAACAGATACGCAGTATTTT
TRBD2,once,TRBV5-4,TRBJ2-5,CASSSGLAVQETQYF,TGTGCCAGCAGCTCCGGACTAGCGGTGCAAGAGACCCAGTACTTC
TRBD1,once,TRBV5-6,TRBJ1-4,CASSLTGTGRATNEKLFF,TGTGCCAGCAGCCTAACCGGGACAGGGCGTGCAACTAATGAAAAACTGTTTTTT
TRBD1,.,TRBV5-4,TRBJ1-2,CASSLNSGGPYGYTF,TGTGCCAGCAGCTTGAACTCAGGGGGGCCCTATGGCTACACCTTC
TRBD2,.,TRBV6-4,TRBJ2-1,CASSDRAGGTRIEQFF,TGTGCCAGCAGTGACCGGGCGGGGGGCACCCGAATTGAGCAGTTCTTC
.,.,TRBV7-2,TRBJ2-3,CASSETSGSPQDTQYF,TGTGCCAGCAGTGAAACCTCCGGGTCCCCGCAAGATACGCAGTATTTT
TRBD1,once,TRBV20-1,TRBJ1-1,CSAWTGFEAFF,TGCAGTGCCTGGACAGGGTTTGAAGCTTTCTTT
TRBD2,.,TRBV2,TRBJ2-1,CASSIAGGPDNEQFF,TGTGCCAGCAGCATAGCGGGGGGGCCTGACAATGAGCAGTTCTTC
TRBD1,.,TRBV6-5,TRBJ2-5,CASRAGQGAVETQYF,TGTGCCAGCAGGGCGGGACAGGGGGCTGTGGAGACCCAGTACTTC
.,.,TRBV27,TRBJ1-2,CASSSPPLLHGGYTF,TGTGCCAGCAGCTCACCCCCTCTACTCCATGGTGGCTACACCTTC
.,.,TRBV19,TRBJ2-1,CASSIDRQESGDEQFF,TGTGCCAGTAGTATTGACAGGCAGGAATCCGGCGATGAGCAGTTCTTC
TRBD1,.,TRBV27,TRBJ1-4,CASSSARDREGPATNEKLFF,TGTGCCAGCAGTTCAGCCCGGGACAGGGAGGGTCCCGCAACTAATGAAAAACTGTTTTTT
TRBD2,.,TRBV4-3,TRBJ2-3,CASSPSLAGPPDTQYF,TGCGCCAGCAGCCCGTCACTAGCGGGCCCCCCAGATACGCAGTATTTT
.,.,TRBV9,TRBJ1-6,CASSVGEGNSPLHF,TGTGCCAGCAGCGTAGGTGAGGGAAATTCACCCCTCCACTTT
TRBD1,.,TRBV30,TRBJ1-4,CAWRGNQGEVTNEKLFF,TGTGCCTGGAGGGGAAACCAGGGGGAAGTAACTAATGAAAAACTGTTTTTT
.,.,TRBV18,TRBJ1-2,CASSPSPGIYGYTF,TGTGCCAGCTCACCCAGTCCGGGTATATATGGCTACACCTTC
.,.,TRBV28,TRBJ2-7,CASSSHQGNEQYF,TGTGCCAGCAGCTCACATCAGGGGAACGAGCAGTACTTC
.,.,TRBV9,TRBJ1-1,CASSVAPGHLGEAFF,TGTGCCAGCAGCGTAGCTCCAGGGCATTTAGGGGAAGCTTTCTTT
TRBD1,.,TRBV11-1,TRBJ2-1,CASVSEPQGDPNEQFF,TGTGCCAGCGTATCCGAACCCCAGGGGGACCCCAATGAGCAGTTCTTC
TRBD1,.,TRBV5-1,TRBJ1-6,CASSLAVSPTGSTYNSPLHF,TGCGCCAGCAGCTTGGCCGTTAGTCCGACAGGGAGCACCTATAATTCACCCCTCCACTTT
TRBD1,.,TRBV30,TRBJ2-7,CAWSRPRTGHEQYF,TGTGCCTGGAGTCGACCCCGGACAGGGCACGAGCAGTACTTC
TRBD1,.,TRBV5-5,TRBJ2-5,CASSPDRAPQETQYF,TGTGCCAGCAGCCCCGACAGGGCACCTCAAGAGACCCAGTACTTC